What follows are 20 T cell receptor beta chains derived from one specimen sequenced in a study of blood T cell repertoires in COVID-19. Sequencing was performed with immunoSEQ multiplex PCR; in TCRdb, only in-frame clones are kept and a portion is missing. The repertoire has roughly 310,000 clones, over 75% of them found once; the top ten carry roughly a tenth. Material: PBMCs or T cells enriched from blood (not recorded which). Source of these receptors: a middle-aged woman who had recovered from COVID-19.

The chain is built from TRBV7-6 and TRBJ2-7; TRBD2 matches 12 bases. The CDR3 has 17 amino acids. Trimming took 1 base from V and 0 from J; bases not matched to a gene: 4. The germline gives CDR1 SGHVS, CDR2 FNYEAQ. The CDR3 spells CASSLGPLAGGSYEQYF. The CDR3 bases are TGTGCCAGCAGCTTAGGCCCACTAGCGGGAGGCTCCTACGAGCAGTACTTC.

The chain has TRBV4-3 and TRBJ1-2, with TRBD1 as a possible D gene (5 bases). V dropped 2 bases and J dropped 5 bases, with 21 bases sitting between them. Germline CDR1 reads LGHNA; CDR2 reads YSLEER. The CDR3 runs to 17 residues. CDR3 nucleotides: TGCGCCAGCAGCCAATCACCAACCGACGGGGGGATTTATGGCTACACCTTC. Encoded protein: CASSQSPTDGGIYGYTF.

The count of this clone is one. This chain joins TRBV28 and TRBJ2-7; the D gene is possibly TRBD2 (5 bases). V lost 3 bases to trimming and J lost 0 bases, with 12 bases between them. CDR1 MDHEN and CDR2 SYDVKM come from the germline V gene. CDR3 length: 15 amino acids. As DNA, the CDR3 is TGTGCCAGCAGTTTTTTGAGGGCCGCCTCCTACGAGCAGTACTTC. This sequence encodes CASSFLRAASYEQYF.

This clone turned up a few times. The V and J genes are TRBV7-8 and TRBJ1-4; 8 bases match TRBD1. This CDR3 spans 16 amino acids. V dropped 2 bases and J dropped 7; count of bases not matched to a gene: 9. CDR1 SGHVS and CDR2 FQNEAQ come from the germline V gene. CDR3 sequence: CASSLQGQGRGEKLFF. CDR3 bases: TGTGCCAGCAGCTTACAAGGACAGGGCCGGGGTGAAAAACTGTTTTTT.

The CDR3 here is CASSKGWGQGRETQYF. The CDR3 region has the DNA TGTGCCAGCAGCAAAGGATGGGGACAGGGGCGGGAGACCCAGTACTTC. The chain links TRBV21-1 to TRBJ2-5; TRBD1, the D gene given by the table, was not confirmed from the DNA. TRBV21-1 is a pseudogene. The length of the CDR3 is 16 residues.

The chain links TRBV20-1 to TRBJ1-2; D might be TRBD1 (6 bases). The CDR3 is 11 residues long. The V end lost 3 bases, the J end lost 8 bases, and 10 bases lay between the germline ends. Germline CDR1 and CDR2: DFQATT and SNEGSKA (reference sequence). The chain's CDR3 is CSASQGGGYTF. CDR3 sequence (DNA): TGCAGTGCTAGTCAAGGGGGAGGCTACACCTTC.

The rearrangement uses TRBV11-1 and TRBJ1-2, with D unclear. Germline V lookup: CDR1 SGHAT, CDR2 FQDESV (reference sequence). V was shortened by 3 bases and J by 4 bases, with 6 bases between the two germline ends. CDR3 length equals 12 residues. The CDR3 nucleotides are TGTGCCAGCAGCTTGGAGGGCTATGGCTACACCTTC. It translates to CASSLEGYGYTF.

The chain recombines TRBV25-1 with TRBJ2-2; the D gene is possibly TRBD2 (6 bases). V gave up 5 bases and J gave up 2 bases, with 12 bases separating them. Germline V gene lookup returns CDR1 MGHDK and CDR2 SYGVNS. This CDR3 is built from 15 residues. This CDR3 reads CASSPGTLNTGELFF. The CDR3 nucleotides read TGTGCCAGCAGTCCCGGGACTCTAAACACCGGGGAGCTGTTTTTT.

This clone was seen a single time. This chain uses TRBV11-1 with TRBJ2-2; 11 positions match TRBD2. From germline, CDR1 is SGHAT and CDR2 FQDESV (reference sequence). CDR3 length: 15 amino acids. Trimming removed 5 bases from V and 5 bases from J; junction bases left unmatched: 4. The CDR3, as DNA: TGTGCCAGCAGCCTACTAGCGGGAGAGACCGGGGAGCTGTTTTTT. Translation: CASSLLAGETGELFF.

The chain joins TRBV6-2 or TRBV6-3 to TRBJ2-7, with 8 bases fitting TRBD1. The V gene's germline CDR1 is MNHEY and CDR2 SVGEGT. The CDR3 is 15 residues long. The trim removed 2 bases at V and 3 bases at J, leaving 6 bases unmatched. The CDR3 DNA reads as TGTGCCAGCAGTTACGGGACAGGCCGACGCTACGAGCAGTACTTC. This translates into CASSYGTGRRYEQYF.

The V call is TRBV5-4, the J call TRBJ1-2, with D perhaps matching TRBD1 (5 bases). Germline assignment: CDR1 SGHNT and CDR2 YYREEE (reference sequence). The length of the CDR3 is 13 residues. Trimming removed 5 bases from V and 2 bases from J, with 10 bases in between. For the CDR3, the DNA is TGTGCCAGCAGTAAGACAGTAAACTATGGCTACACCTTC. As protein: CASSKTVNYGYTF.

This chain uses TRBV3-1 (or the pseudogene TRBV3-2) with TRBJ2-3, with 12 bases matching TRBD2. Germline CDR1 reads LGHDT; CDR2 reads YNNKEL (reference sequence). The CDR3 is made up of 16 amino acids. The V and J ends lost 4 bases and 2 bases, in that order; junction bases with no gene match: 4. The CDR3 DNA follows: TGTGCCAGCAGCCCTCGGACTAGCGGGGCCACAGATACGCAGTATTTT. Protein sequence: CASSPRTSGATDTQYF.

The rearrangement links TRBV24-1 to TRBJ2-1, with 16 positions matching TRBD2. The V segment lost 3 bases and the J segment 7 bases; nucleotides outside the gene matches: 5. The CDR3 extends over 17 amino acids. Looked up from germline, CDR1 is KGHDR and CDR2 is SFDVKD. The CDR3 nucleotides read TGTGCCACCAGTGATCCGGGACTAGCGGGGGGGAAGAATGAGCAGTTCTTC. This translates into CATSDPGLAGGKNEQFF.

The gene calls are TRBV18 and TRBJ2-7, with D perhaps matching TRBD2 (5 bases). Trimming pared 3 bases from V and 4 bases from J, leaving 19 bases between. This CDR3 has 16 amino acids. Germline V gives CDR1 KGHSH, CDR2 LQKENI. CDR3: CASSPESWGDSYEQYF. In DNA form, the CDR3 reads TGTGCCAGCTCACCCGAATCATGGGGAGACTCTTACGAGCAGTACTTC.

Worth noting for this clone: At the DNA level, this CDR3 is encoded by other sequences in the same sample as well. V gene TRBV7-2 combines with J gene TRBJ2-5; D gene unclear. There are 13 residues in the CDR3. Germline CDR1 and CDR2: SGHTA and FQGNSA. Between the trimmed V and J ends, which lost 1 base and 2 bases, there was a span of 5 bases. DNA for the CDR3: TGTGCCAGCAGCTTAGGACAACAAGAGACCCAGTACTTC. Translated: CASSLGQQETQYF. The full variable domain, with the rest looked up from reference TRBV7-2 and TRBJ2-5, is GAGVSQSPSNKVTEKGKDVELRCDPISGHTALYWYRQSLGQGLEFLIYFQGNSAPDKSGLPSDRFSAERTGGSVSTLTIQRTQQEDSAVYLCASSLGQQETQYFGPGTRLLVL.

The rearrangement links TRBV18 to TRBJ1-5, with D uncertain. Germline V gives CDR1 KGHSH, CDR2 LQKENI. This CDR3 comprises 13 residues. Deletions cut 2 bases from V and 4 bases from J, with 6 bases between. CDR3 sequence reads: CASSPSENQPQHF. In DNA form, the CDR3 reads TGTGCCAGCTCACCATCAGAAAATCAGCCCCAGCATTTT.

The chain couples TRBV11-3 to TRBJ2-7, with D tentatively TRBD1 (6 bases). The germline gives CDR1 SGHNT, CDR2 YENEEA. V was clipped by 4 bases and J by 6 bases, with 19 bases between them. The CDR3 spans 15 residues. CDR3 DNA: TGTGCCAGCAGCTCACCCGGGACAAATCCCCTCGAGCAGTACTTC. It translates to CASSSPGTNPLEQYF.

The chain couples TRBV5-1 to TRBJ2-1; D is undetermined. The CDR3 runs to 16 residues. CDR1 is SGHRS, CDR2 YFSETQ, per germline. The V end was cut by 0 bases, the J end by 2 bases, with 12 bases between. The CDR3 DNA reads TGCGCCAGCAGCTTGGCCGCTAGAGAAACCTACAATGAGCAGTTCTTC. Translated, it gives CASSLAARETYNEQFF.

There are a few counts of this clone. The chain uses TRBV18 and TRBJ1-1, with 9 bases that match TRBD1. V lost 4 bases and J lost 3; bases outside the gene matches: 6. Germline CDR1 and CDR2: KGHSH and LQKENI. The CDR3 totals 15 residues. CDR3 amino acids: CASSLGTGIDTEAFF. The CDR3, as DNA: TGTGCCAGCTCACTCGGGACAGGGATAGACACTGAAGCTTTCTTT. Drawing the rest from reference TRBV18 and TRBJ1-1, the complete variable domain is NAGVMQNPRHLVRRRGQEARLRCSPMKGHSHVYWYRQLPEEGLKFMVYLQKENIIDESGMPKERFSAEFPKEGPSILRIQQVVRGDSAAYFCASSLGTGIDTEAFFGQGTRLTVV.

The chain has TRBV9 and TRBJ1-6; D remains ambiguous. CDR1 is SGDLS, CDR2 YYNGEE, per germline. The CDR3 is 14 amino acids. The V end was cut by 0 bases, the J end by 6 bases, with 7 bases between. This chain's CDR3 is CASSVAGFNSPLHF. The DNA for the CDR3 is TGTGCCAGCAGCGTAGCGGGGTTTAATTCACCCCTCCACTTT.